A single sample gave rise to the 29 T cell receptor beta chains below, sequenced in a study of post-analysis software for immune sequencing data. Study observations and caveats: Controls had lower frequencies than patients of about 5 TRBV segments, which included TRBV5-6, TRBV5-1 and TRBV20-1.

These receptors' targets are unknown. Unique molecular identifiers tagged the TCR beta cDNA libraries. TCRdb re-called the PCR reads through MiXCR, storing one row per CDR3 protein. The repertoire consists of approximately 350,000 distinct CDR3 sequences, with less than 40% occurring once and the leading ten covering about an eighth. The material sequenced was blood. Every receptor here comes from a girl under 18 with multiple sclerosis.

At least ten counts were recorded for this clonotype. This chain connects TRBV7-9 to TRBJ2-1; D remains ambiguous. The CDR3 runs to 16 residues. Germline CDR1 and CDR2: SEHNR and FQNEAQ (reference sequence). V was shortened by 4 bases and J by 2 bases, with 15 bases between the two germline ends. The CDR3 DNA reads as TGTGCCAGCAGCTCACTCGGGCACCTTCCCTACAATGAGCAGTTCTTC. Protein: CASSSLGHLPYNEQFF.

The rearrangement joins TRBV29-1 to TRBJ2-3, with 10 bases aligning to TRBD2. Germline CDR1 reads SQVTM; CDR2 reads ANQGSEA. Unmatched junction bases numbered 10, after V lost 2 bases and J lost 11 bases. This CDR3 is 14 amino acids long. CDR3 residues: CSVEYSGRNLGQYF. The DNA for the CDR3 is TGCAGCGTTGAATATAGCGGGAGGAATTTGGGGCAGTATTTT.

V and J are TRBV7-6 and TRBJ1-5; D not certain. CDR3 length equals 15 residues. Trimming removed 1 base at V and 1 base at J, with 8 bases between. CDR1 and CDR2 from the germline V gene are SGHVS and FNYEAQ. CDR3 region: CASSLGYGSNQPQHF. The CDR3 DNA is TGTGCCAGCAGCTTAGGGTACGGGAGCAATCAGCCCCAGCATTTT. Variable domain in full (rest from reference TRBV7-6 and TRBJ1-5): GAGVSQSPRYKVTKRGQDVALRCDPISGHVSLYWYRQALGQGPEFLTYFNYEAQQDKSGLPNDRFSAERPEGSISTLTIQRTEQRDSAMYRCASSLGYGSNQPQHFGDGTRLSIL.

The J gene is TRBJ2-7, the V gene TRBV7-6, with D perhaps assigned TRBD1 or TRBD2 (5 bases each). The CDR3 sequence is 16 residues long. Germline V gene lookup returns CDR1 SGHVS and CDR2 FNYEAQ. Trimming cost V 5 bases and J 4 bases, with 21 bases left between them. The CDR3 sequence is CASSPHRDVSGYEQYF. Here the CDR3 DNA reads TGTGCCAGCAGCCCACACCGGGACGTCTCGGGGTACGAGCAGTACTTC.

The J gene is TRBJ2-5, the V gene TRBV20-1, with D possibly being TRBD1 or TRBD2 (5 bases each). The V gene's germline CDR1 is DFQATT and CDR2 SNEGSKA (reference sequence). Trimming removed 5 bases from V and 11 bases from J, with 24 bases in between. CDR3 length: 14 residues. CDR3 sequence: CSAFWDQTAGEQYF. CDR3 sequence (DNA): TGCAGTGCTTTCTGGGACCAGACCGCTGGGGAGCAGTACTTC.

This clonotype turned up a few times. The chain employs TRBV20-1 and TRBJ1-5; the match to TRBD1 covers 9 bases. The CDR3 consists of 20 residues. Looked up from germline, CDR1 is DFQATT and CDR2 is SNEGSKA (reference sequence). With V trimmed by 5 bases and J by 0 bases, 20 bases remained unmatched. The CDR3 DNA sequence: TGCAGTGCTCCACGGGTGGTGGGACAGGGTTCTCCAGATAGCAATCAGCCCCAGCATTTT. This sequence encodes CSAPRVVGQGSPDSNQPQHF.

This clonotype was observed a handful of times. V gene TRBV12-3 or TRBV12-4 combines with J gene TRBJ2-3, with TRBD2 as a possible D gene (7 bases). Trimming removed 5 bases at V and 2 bases at J, with 17 bases between. This CDR3 comprises 16 residues. The CDR3 loop reads CASSPLAGAYTDTQYF. As DNA, the CDR3 is TGTGCCAGCAGTCCCCTCGCGGGGGCCTACACAGATACGCAGTATTTT.

The chain carries TRBV3-1 and TRBJ2-4, with 9 positions matching TRBD2. The J call may be wrong; the DNA end is better matched by TRBJ2-7. The CDR3 spans 16 residues. Germline V gives CDR1 LGHDT, CDR2 YNNKEL (reference sequence). The CDR3 is CASSQDSSGGPYEQYF. CDR3 sequence (DNA): TGTGCCAGCAGCCAAGATTCCAGCGGGGGGCCCTACGAGCAGTACTTC.

This clonotype was seen more than once but under ten times. This chain uses TRBV10-3 with TRBJ2-7, with D possibly called TRBD1 or TRBD2 (5 bases each). CDR1 is ENHRY and CDR2 is SYGVKD in the germline V gene. The ends were cut back, 3 bases at V and 3 bases at J, with 15 bases in the middle. CDR3 size: 15 residues. CDR3 sequence (DNA): TGTGCCATCAGTGACCCTGGACGGGACCTCTACGAGCAGTACTTC. Protein: CAISDPGRDLYEQYF.

This clonotype was seen many times. CDR3 nucleotides: TGTGCCAGCAGCGTAGGAATAGGAGTCCTTCATGGCTACACCTTC. It is translated as CASSVGIGVLHGYTF. The chain recombines TRBV9 with TRBJ1-2; D ambiguous. V was trimmed by 0 bases and J by 6 bases, leaving 15 bases between them. The germline V gene has CDR1 SGDLS and CDR2 YYNGEE. The CDR3 totals 15 residues.

The rearrangement uses TRBV24-1 and TRBJ1-2; D unclear. The V gene's germline CDR1 is KGHDR and CDR2 SFDVKD. The CDR3 runs 13 residues. Trimming took off 4 bases at V and 1 base at J, with 6 bases between the two ends. The CDR3 here is CATSDRNNYGYTF. CDR3 nucleotides: TGTGCCACCAGTGACCGCAATAACTATGGCTACACCTTC.

The V call is TRBV7-2, the J call TRBJ2-5, with 8 nucleotides matching TRBD1. Judging by the DNA end, TRBJ2-7 fits better; the J call may be wrong. There are 14 residues in the CDR3. Germline V lookup: CDR1 SGHTA, CDR2 FQGNSA. The CDR3 sequence: CASSFRRGRGEQYF. CDR3 DNA: TGTGCCAGCAGCTTTCGCAGGGGGCGCGGCGAGCAGTACTTC.

The chain uses TRBV20-1 and TRBJ2-3, with D perhaps TRBD1 or TRBD2 (7 bases each). Germline V gene data show CDR1 as DFQATT and CDR2 as SNEGSKA (reference sequence). The germline V and J ends were trimmed by 7 bases and 4 bases, with 15 bases remaining between them. CDR3 length: 13 residues. CDR3 loop: CSGYRGGADTQYF. The DNA for the CDR3 is TGCAGTGGCTACAGGGGAGGGGCAGATACGCAGTATTTT.

Only a few counts were recorded for this clonotype. The V gene is TRBV4-3, the J gene TRBJ2-6, with 9 bases identical to TRBD1. Germline-derived CDR1 and CDR2 are LGHNA and YSLEER. CDR3 length: 17 amino acids. J lost 1 base, V lost 3 bases, and 4 bases had no gene match. The CDR3 spells CASSQDGTGSGANVLTF. The DNA for the CDR3 is TGCGCCAGCAGCCAGGATGGGACAGGGTCTGGGGCCAACGTCCTGACTTTC.

The sample holds a few counts of this clonotype. Compared with germline, one end of the junction differs, possibly owing to a read error. The rearrangement joins TRBV6-5 to TRBJ2-3, with 7 nucleotides matching TRBD2. Germline CDR1 is MNHEY and CDR2 is SVGAGI. The CDR3 spans 14 residues. CDR3 in DNA: TGTACCAGCAGTTACGAGGGAGGGGCAGATACGCAGTATTTT. This encodes CTSSYEGGADTQYF.

V gene TRBV14 combines with J gene TRBJ1-2; D unresolved. Trimming removed 4 bases from V and 5 bases from J, with 17 bases in between. The CDR3 is 15 amino acids. Germline-derived CDR1 and CDR2 are SGHDN and FVKESK. CDR3 region: CASSPYLPSFYGYTF. DNA of the CDR3: TGTGCCAGCAGCCCCTATTTGCCCTCCTTTTATGGCTACACCTTC.

The V call is TRBV7-2, the J call TRBJ2-2; the D gene is possibly TRBD1 (6 bases). The CDR3 runs to 16 residues. Germline-derived CDR1 and CDR2 are SGHTA and FQGNSA. Between the trimmed V and J ends, which lost 5 bases and 1 base, there was a span of 14 bases. In nucleotides, the CDR3 is TGTGCCAGCAGCCGGACGGACAGAAGGAACACCGGGGAGCTGTTTTTT. Translated: CASSRTDRRNTGELFF.

The rearrangement links TRBV19 to TRBJ1-5; D remains ambiguous. The length of the CDR3 is 16 residues. V lost 2 bases and J lost 6, with 17 bases in between. Germline V gene lookup returns CDR1 LNHDA and CDR2 SQIVND (reference sequence). The CDR3 here is CASSIWFGFKSQPQHF. The CDR3 nucleotides read TGTGCCAGTAGTATATGGTTCGGATTCAAAAGTCAGCCCCAGCATTTT.

This clonotype was observed a few times. The V gene is TRBV20-1, the J gene TRBJ2-3; D gene uncertain. This CDR3 spans 16 amino acids. The V and J ends lost 3 bases and 0 bases respectively, with 16 bases between them. Germline V lookup: CDR1 DFQATT, CDR2 SNEGSKA (reference sequence). CDR3 protein: CSASFRQLTSTDTQYF. The CDR3 coding sequence is TGCAGTGCTAGCTTCCGGCAGCTTACTAGCACAGATACGCAGTATTTT.

V and J are TRBV7-2 and TRBJ2-3; D unresolved. Per the germline V gene, CDR1 is SGHTA and CDR2 is FQGNSA. The CDR3 is made up of 14 amino acids. V was clipped by 5 bases and J by 4 bases, with 13 bases between them. Written as DNA, the CDR3 is TGTGCCAGCAGCCTAGAGCCCCCCCCAGATACGCAGTATTTT. As protein: CASSLEPPPDTQYF.

This chain uses TRBV5-1 with TRBJ2-7, with 10 bases aligning to TRBD2. The DNA end is a closer match to TRBJ2-5, so the J assignment may be wrong. There are 17 residues in the CDR3. The V gene's germline CDR1 is SGHRS and CDR2 YFSETQ. CDR3 residues: CASSLARAGGLMETQYF. The CDR3 nucleotides read TGCGCCAGCAGCTTGGCGAGAGCGGGGGGGCTTATGGAGACCCAGTACTTC.

This chain joins TRBV4-1 and TRBJ1-2; D uncertain. Germline V gene lookup returns CDR1 MGHRA and CDR2 YSYEKL. V lost 0 bases, J lost 4 bases, and 3 bases lay in between. CDR3 size: 12 residues. CDR3 loop: CASSQERYGYTF. CDR3 coding DNA: TGCGCCAGCAGCCAAGAACGCTATGGCTACACCTTC.

This clonotype showed up just a few times. V usage is TRBV6-1 and J usage is TRBJ1-1; 9 bases agree with TRBD1. The germline V gene encodes CDR1 MNHNS and CDR2 SASEGT. The CDR3 is 15 amino acids. Trimming cost V 3 bases and J 4 bases; bases outside gene matches: 6. CDR3 amino acids: CASSDPGTGITEAFF. Written as DNA, the CDR3 is TGTGCCAGCAGTGACCCAGGGACAGGGATCACTGAAGCTTTCTTT.

J is TRBJ1-2 and V is TRBV3-1; D perhaps matches TRBD1 (5 bases). V lost 2 bases, J lost 2 bases, and 12 bases lay in between. Germline CDR1 LGHDT, CDR2 YNNKEL (reference sequence). CDR3 length: 15 residues. CDR3 coding DNA: TGTGCCAGCAGCCAAAGTACTGGGGGGAACTATGGCTACACCTTC. As protein: CASSQSTGGNYGYTF.

As for this clonotype: One end of the junction does not line up with germline, which may come from a read error. The rearrangement uses TRBV12-3 or TRBV12-4 and TRBJ2-7, with D perhaps given as TRBD1 or TRBD2 (6 bases each). This CDR3 is 13 amino acids long. CDR3 protein: CAGRRRGLNEQYF. Here the CDR3 DNA reads TGTGCCGGCAGGCGACGGGGGCTGAACGAGCAGTACTTC.

The gene calls are TRBV20-1 and TRBJ2-5; either TRBD1 or TRBD2 may supply D (5 bases each). Looked up from germline, CDR1 is DFQATT and CDR2 is SNEGSKA (reference sequence). The CDR3 length is 12 residues. The V end was cut by 6 bases, the J end by 2 bases, with 10 bases between. CDR3 residues: CSARGAQETQYF. As DNA, the CDR3 is TGCAGTGCGCGAGGGGCTCAAGAGACCCAGTACTTC.

This chain links TRBV10-3 with TRBJ2-7; maybe TRBD1 (6 bases). The CDR3 extends over 15 amino acids. The V gene lost 3 bases and the J gene lost 0 bases, with 12 bases spanning the gap. Germline V gene lookup returns CDR1 ENHRY and CDR2 SYGVKD. The CDR3 loop reads CAISDRTASSYEQYF. The CDR3 region has the DNA TGTGCCATCAGTGACCGGACAGCGAGCTCCTACGAGCAGTACTTC.

This sequence joins TRBV12-3 or TRBV12-4 and TRBJ2-2; tentative D call: TRBD2 (6 bases). CDR3 length: 16 amino acids. Trimming took off 1 base at V and 2 bases at J, with 11 bases between the two ends. As DNA, the CDR3 is TGTGCCAGCAGTTTAGGGGGGGAACTCAACACCGGGGAGCTGTTTTTT. This translates into CASSLGGELNTGELFF.

The DNA of the CDR3 is TGTGCCAGCAGCCAAGTTTACAGGGGCGGATCGCCCCTCCACTTT. It translates to CASSQVYRGGSPLHF. The chain carries TRBV3-1 and TRBJ1-6; 7 bases line up with TRBD1. The V gene's germline CDR1 is LGHDT and CDR2 YNNKEL (reference sequence). The CDR3 is made up of 15 amino acids. V trimming: 1 base; J trimming: 13 bases; junction bases outside the gene matches: 10.